The rows below give T cell receptor beta chains drawn from one sample of a study of T-cell reconstitution after alpha-beta-depleted transplantation in children. From the PCR reads, TCRdb called clonotypes with MiXCR, one entry per CDR3 protein. The repertoire includes roughly 300,000 distinct CDR3 sequences, about 10% of them detected once, and roughly a tenth sits in the top ten. The sample here was PBMCs from the stem cell graft donor, taken from the stem cell graft. These receptors all stem from a human donor who donated a stem cell graft to a child with SCID. The CDR3 runs from the conserved cysteine through the conserved F or W. A D gene is named only where the DNA matches it firmly. A row's size may be missing; if present it is once, few, many or a size class.

v_call	j_call	d_call	cdr3_length	clone_size	cdr3_nt	cdr3_aa
TRBV9	TRBJ2-3	-	16	few	TGTGCCAGCAGCCGAGCGACAGATGACAGCACAGATACGCAGTATTTT	CASSRATDDSTDTQYF
TRBV6-1	TRBJ1-2	-	15	-	TGTGCCAGCAGTCAAACAGGCTGGTCTAACTATGGCTACACCTTC	CASSQTGWSNYGYTF
TRBV20-1	TRBJ2-2	-	14	many	TGCAGTGCCTCATCTTATATCGGCACCGGGGAGCTGTTTTTT	CSASSYIGTGELFF
TRBV7-6	TRBJ2-2	-	13	many	TGTGCCAGCAGCAGGGTAGAATCCGGGGAGCTGTTTTTT	CASSRVESGELFF
TRBV12-3/TRBV12-4	TRBJ1-5	-	12	many	TGTGCCAGCAGTTTGTCCTACGGGGTTCCGCATTTT	CASSLSYGVPHF
TRBV20-1	TRBJ2-5	-	13	few	TGCAGTGCTAGCCCGGGACGGCAAGAGACCCAGTACTTC	CSASPGRQETQYF
TRBV7-6	TRBJ2-3	-	14	few	TGTGCCAGCAGCTCTGGGTCTGGAGGGGATACGCAGTATTTT	CASSSGSGGDTQYF
TRBV7-8	TRBJ2-1	TRBD2	15	-	TGTGCCAGCAGCGGAGAGCGGGGGGGTCGAAATGAGCAGTTCTTC	CASSGERGGRNEQFF
TRBV2	TRBJ2-1	-	13	-	TGTGCCAGCAGCGCCGGGAGCAACAATGAGCAGTTCTTC	CASSAGSNNEQFF
TRBV12-5	TRBJ2-5	-	14	-	TGTGCTAGTGGTTTCGGGCAGGGCGAAGAGACCCAGTACTTC	CASGFGQGEETQYF
TRBV5-1	TRBJ2-5	TRBD1	13	few	TGCGCCAGCTCGGGACAGCCCCAAGAGACCCAGTACTTC	CASSGQPQETQYF
TRBV12-3/TRBV12-4	TRBJ2-7	-	12	many	TGTGCCAGCAGTCGAATGGATTACGAGCAGTACTTC	CASSRMDYEQYF
TRBV20-1	TRBJ2-1	-	17	-	TGCAGTGCTAGAGATCAAATAGGGACCCCAACCTACAATGAGCAGTTCTTC	CSARDQIGTPTYNEQFF
TRBV6-5	TRBJ2-5	-	15	many	TGTGCCAGCAGTTACCAGACTGGGGTGCGGGAGACCCAGTACTTC	CASSYQTGVRETQYF
TRBV6-5	TRBJ1-1	-	14	few	TGTGCCAGCAGTTACTCCTCACCCTCCCTTGAAGCTTTCTTT	CASSYSSPSLEAFF
TRBV5-1	TRBJ1-1	TRBD1	15	-	TGCGCCAGCAGGTCCATCCCCGGGACAGGGCACGAAGCTTTCTTT	CASRSIPGTGHEAFF
TRBV12-3/TRBV12-4	TRBJ2-7	TRBD2	17	-	TGTGCCAGCAGCCCTAATCCCCCGGGACTAGCGGCCTACGAGCAGTACTTC	CASSPNPPGLAAYEQYF
TRBV4-1	TRBJ1-1	-	14	few	TGCGCCAGCAGCCAAGGGCAATCGGGCACTGAAGCTTTCTTT	CASSQGQSGTEAFF
TRBV7-9	TRBJ1-3	-	12	few	TGTGCCAGCAGCCCCAACGGGGACACCATATATTTT	CASSPNGDTIYF
TRBV10-3	TRBJ1-4	-	11	few	TGTGCCATTTCGGCCGGGGAAAAACTGTTTTTT	CAISAGEKLFF
TRBV12-3/TRBV12-4	TRBJ2-2	-	15	many	TGTGCCAGCACCACTAACAGGGAACCCACCGGGGAGCTGTTTTTT	CASTTNREPTGELFF
TRBV3-1	TRBJ2-3	TRBD2	16	-	TGTGCCAGCAGCTTACGAGCGGGGGGGCGAACAGATACGCAGTATTTT	CASSLRAGGRTDTQYF
TRBV2	TRBJ2-2	-	14	few	TGTGCCATTCCGAGATCGGGTAACACCGGGGAGCTGTTTTTT	CAIPRSGNTGELFF
TRBV19	TRBJ2-1	TRBD1	15	-	TGTGCCAGTAGCTCACCGGGACAGGGATACAATGAGCAGTTCTTC	CASSSPGQGYNEQFF
TRBV3-1	TRBJ2-1	-	18	many	TGTGCCAGCAGTCCACCCAGGGGACACATTGGGGTAGCCAATGAGCAGTTCTTC	CASSPPRGHIGVANEQFF
TRBV3-1	TRBJ2-3	-	16	-	TGTGCCAGCAGCCCTTTCGGCAGGGGAGGCACAGATACGCAGTATTTT	CASSPFGRGGTDTQYF
TRBV3-1	TRBJ1-2	-	12	few	TGTGCCAGCAGCACCAGGGGCTATGGCTACACCTTC	CASSTRGYGYTF